Presented here are 11 T cell receptor beta chains from one specimen sequenced in a study of shared clonotypes between healthy human individuals. The method was immunoSEQ multiplex PCR; TCRdb's version includes in-frame clones alone and lacks a portion of them. This sample has over a million clones; roughly 96% occur once, and the top ten carry over 1%. Material: naive CD4+ T cells sorted from blood. Subset of the sample: CD45RA+ positively selected. The receptors originated from a man aged 30-40 years in good health.

This clone appeared once. The gene calls are TRBV6-1 and TRBJ2-5; 9 bases map to TRBD2. The CDR3 totals 16 residues. Unmatched junction bases numbered 7, after V lost 1 base and J lost 4 bases. Germline V gene sequence: CDR1 MNHNS, CDR2 SASEGT. For the CDR3, the DNA is TGTGCCAGCAGTGAAGTGGCGGGAGGGTGGTTAGAGACCCAGTACTTC. Amino acids: CASSEVAGGWLETQYF.

This clone was observed a handful of times. The chain couples TRBV10-1 to TRBJ1-5; D gene uncertain. Germline V gene lookup returns CDR1 WNHNN and CDR2 SYGVQD (reference sequence). Between the trimmed V and J ends, which lost 2 bases and 7 bases, there was a span of 9 bases. The CDR3 extends over 13 amino acids. CDR3 region: CASSEGFGQPQHF. The CDR3 coding sequence is TGCGCCAGCAGTGAGGGATTTGGACAGCCCCAGCATTTT.

V and J are TRBV6-6 and TRBJ1-5; D may be TRBD1 (5 bases). CDR1 is MNHNY, CDR2 SVGAGI, per germline (reference sequence). The V end lost 2 bases, the J end lost 15 bases, and 20 bases lay between the germline ends. The CDR3 is 14 residues long. This CDR3 reads CASSYRWGSGDLHF. CDR3 DNA: TGTGCCAGCAGTTACCGGTGGGGGTCGGGGGACCTGCATTTT.

The rearrangement joins TRBV5-1 to TRBJ2-5, with D uncertain. The CDR3 consists of 13 residues. Trimming pared 4 bases from V and 0 bases from J, leaving 7 bases between. The V gene's germline CDR1 is SGHRS and CDR2 YFSETQ. CDR3 region: CASSVPDQETQYF. The CDR3 nucleotides read TGCGCCAGCAGCGTGCCAGACCAAGAGACCCAGTACTTC.

The chain recombines TRBV19 with TRBJ1-4; 10 positions agree with TRBD1. CDR3 length: 13 amino acids. V gave up 5 bases and J gave up 6 bases; unmatched junction bases: 0. From germline, CDR1 is LNHDA and CDR2 SQIVND (reference sequence). The CDR3 bases are TGTGCCAGTAGTGGACAGGGGGATGAAAAACTGTTTTTT. This gives the protein CASSGQGDEKLFF. The full variable domain, rest sourced from reference TRBV19 and TRBJ1-4, is DGGITQSPKYLFRKEGQNVTLSCEQNLNHDAMYWYRQDPGQGLRLIYYSQIVNDFQKGDIAEGYSVSREKKESFPLTVTSAQKNPTAFYLCASSGQGDEKLFFGSGTQLSVL.

The chain combines TRBV7-9 with TRBJ2-7; 10 positions match TRBD1. This CDR3 is built from 14 residues. V shed 5 bases and J 3 bases; nucleotides not matched to a gene: 4. Germline lookup yields CDR1 SEHNR and CDR2 FQNEAQ (reference sequence). The CDR3 bases are TGTGCCAGCAGCCCCCGGACAGGGGGCTACGAGCAGTACTTC. It translates to CASSPRTGGYEQYF.

In the case of this clone: Additional DNA sequences in this sample encode the identical CDR3. The V call is TRBV29-1, the J call TRBJ1-1; weak D call: TRBD1 (5 bases). Germline V gene sequence: CDR1 SQVTM, CDR2 ANQGSEA. The CDR3 has 14 amino acids. V lost 7 bases to trimming and J lost 4 bases, with 19 bases between them. The CDR3 sequence: CSAAGRATSTEAFF. The CDR3 region has the DNA TGCAGCGCTGCGGGACGGGCCACCTCCACTGAAGCTTTCTTT.

Worth noting for this clone: The identical CDR3 is also encoded by other nucleotide sequences in the sample. The V call is TRBV28, the J call TRBJ1-5; perhaps TRBD1 as D (5 bases). CDR1 and CDR2 from the germline V gene are MDHEN and SYDVKM. This CDR3 is built from 14 residues. V gave up 7 bases and J gave up 3 bases, with 13 bases separating them. The CDR3 region is CASTLGGNNQPQHF. The CDR3 coding sequence is TGTGCCAGCACCTTGGGGGGGAACAATCAGCCCCAGCATTTT.

The chain links TRBV9 to TRBJ1-1; no firm D call. Germline V CDR1 and CDR2: SGDLS, YYNGEE. Deletions cut 3 bases from V and 5 bases from J, with 17 bases between. The CDR3 covers 15 residues. The CDR3 nucleotides read TGTGCCAGCAGCGCCGAGTTAGGATGGGATACTGAAGCTTTCTTT. Translating gives CASSAELGWDTEAFF.

This clone has only a few counts. One end of the junction fails to match germline, which may point to a read error. V gene TRBV7-6 combines with J gene TRBJ2-3; 8 nucleotides agree with TRBD2. This CDR3 contains 12 residues. Germline CDR1 reads SGHVS; CDR2 reads FNYEAQ. The CDR3 coding sequence is TGTGCCAGCACCTTAACGGGAGGGACGCAGTATTTT. Translating gives CASTLTGGTQYF.

This sequence joins TRBV14 and TRBJ1-3; no reliable D call. The germline V gene encodes CDR1 SGHDN and CDR2 FVKESK. V was pared by 2 bases and J by 0 bases, with 11 bases between. The CDR3 has 16 amino acids. The CDR3 DNA follows: TGTGCCAGCAGCCAACGTATAGGGATCTCTGGAAACACCATATATTTT. Translating it yields CASSQRIGISGNTIYF.